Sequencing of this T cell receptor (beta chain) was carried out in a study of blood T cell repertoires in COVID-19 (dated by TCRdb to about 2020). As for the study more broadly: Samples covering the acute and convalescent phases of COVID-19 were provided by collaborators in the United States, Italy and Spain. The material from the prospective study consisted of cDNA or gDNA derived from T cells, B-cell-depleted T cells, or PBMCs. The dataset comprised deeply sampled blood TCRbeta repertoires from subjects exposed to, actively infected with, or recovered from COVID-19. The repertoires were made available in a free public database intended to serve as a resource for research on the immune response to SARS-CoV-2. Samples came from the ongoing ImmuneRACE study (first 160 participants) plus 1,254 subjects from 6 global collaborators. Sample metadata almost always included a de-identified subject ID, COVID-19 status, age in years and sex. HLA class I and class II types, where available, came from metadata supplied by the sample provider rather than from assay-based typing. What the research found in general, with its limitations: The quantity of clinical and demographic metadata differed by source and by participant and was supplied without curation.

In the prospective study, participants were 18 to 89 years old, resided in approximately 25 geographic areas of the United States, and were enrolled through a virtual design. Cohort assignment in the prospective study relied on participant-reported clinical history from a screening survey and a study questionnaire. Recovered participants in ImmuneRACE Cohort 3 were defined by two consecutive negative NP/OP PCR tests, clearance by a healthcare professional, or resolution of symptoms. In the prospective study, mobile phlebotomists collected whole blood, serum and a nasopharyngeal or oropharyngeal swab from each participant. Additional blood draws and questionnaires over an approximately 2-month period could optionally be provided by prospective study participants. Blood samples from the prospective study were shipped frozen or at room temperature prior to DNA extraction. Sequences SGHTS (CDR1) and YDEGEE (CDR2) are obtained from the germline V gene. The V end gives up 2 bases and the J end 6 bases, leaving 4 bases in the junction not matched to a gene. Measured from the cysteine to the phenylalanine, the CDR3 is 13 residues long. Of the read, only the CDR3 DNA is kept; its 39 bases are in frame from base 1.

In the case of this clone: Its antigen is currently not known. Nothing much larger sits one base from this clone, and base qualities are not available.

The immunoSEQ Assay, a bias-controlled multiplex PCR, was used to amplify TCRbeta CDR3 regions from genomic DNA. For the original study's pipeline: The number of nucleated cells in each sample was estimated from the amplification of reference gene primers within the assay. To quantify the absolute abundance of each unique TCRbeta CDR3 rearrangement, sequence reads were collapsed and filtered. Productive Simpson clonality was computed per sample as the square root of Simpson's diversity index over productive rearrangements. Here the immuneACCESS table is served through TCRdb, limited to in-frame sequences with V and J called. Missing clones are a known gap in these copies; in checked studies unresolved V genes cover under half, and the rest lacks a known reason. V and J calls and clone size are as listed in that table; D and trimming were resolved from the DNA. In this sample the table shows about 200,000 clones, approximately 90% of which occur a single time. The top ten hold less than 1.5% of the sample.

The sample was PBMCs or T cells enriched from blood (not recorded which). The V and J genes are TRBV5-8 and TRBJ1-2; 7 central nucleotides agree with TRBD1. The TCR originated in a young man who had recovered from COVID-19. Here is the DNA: TGTGCCAGCAGCTTAGGCAGGGGGGATGGCTACACCTTC. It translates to CASSLGRGDGYTF.